The sequence of this T cell receptor beta chain was determined in a study of T cell repertoires in cytomegalovirus infection (dated by TCRdb to the late 2010s). In terms of the full investigation: Donor HLA type was relevant to the analysis, because carriage of CMV infection together with the matching HLA type was indicated by public TCR beta signatures. What the research found in general, with its limitations: The ex vivo response was dominated by HLA-C-restricted CMV-specific TCR beta clonotypes, and the single most frequent clonotype in two of eight donors was supplied by these HLA-C-restricted clonotypes. Cumulative frequency of public TCR beta family members discriminated carriers of CMV infection plus the relevant HLA type in this cohort and an independent 352-donor cohort.

This clonotype was counted ten times or more. The specificity of this receptor is unknown. No base quality values were provided; no much bigger clone lies one nucleotide off. TCRdb records Illumina HiSeq 1500 as the sequencer. TCRdb passed the public sequencing reads through fastp at Q25 and MiXCR, retaining productive beta sequences. A single entry per CDR3 protein holds the most common genes and DNA from its merged rows. The sample data list fewer than 250,000 distinct CDR3 sequences, and more than 9% of these were observed just once. The ten largest clones represent approximately 1.8% of the sample. The junction shows trimming of 5 bases on V and 0 bases on J, and the gene matches do not reach 2 bases of it. From a lookup of the germline V gene, CDR1 and CDR2 are MDHEN and SYDVKM. The CDR3 sequence holds 15 residues, the cysteine and phenylalanine included. Only the CDR3 portion is preserved as DNA: 45 bases, with reading frame beginning at the first base.

Sequenced: PBMCs. The source of this sequence is a human donor in good health (CMV status not recorded). Some clones in this sample may be carry-over from other donors' samples. The receptor chain draws on TRBV28 and TRBJ2-1; 9 bases in the junction line up with TRBD2. The CDR3 region reads CASSQTSGSYNEQFF. DNA sequence: TGTGCCAGCAGTCAGACTAGCGGCTCCTACAATGAGCAGTTCTTC. With the portions outside the CDR3 filled from the reference TRBV28 and TRBJ2-1 genes, the complete variable region becomes DVKVTQSSRYLVKRTGEKVFLECVQDMDHENMFWYRQDPGLGLRLIYFSYDVKMKEKGDIPEGYSVSREKKERFSLILESASTNQTSMYLCASSQTSGSYNEQFFGPGTRLTVL.